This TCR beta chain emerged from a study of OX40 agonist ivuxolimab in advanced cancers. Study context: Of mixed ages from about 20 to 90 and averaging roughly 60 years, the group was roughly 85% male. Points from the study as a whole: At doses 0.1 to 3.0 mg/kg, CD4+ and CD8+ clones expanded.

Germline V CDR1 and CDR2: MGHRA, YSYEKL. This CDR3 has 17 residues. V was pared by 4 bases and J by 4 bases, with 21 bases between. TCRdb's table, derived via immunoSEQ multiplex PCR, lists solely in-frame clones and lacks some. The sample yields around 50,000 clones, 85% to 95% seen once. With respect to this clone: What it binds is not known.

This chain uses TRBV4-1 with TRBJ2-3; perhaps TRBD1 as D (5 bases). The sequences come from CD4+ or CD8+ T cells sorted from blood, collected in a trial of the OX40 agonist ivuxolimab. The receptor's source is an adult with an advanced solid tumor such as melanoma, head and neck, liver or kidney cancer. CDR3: CASSPSWTRVKSDTQYF. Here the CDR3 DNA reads TGCGCCAGCAGCCCCTCGTGGACAAGGGTTAAGTCAGATACGCAGTATTTT.